This T cell receptor beta chain derives from a study of CD8 T cells in ankylosing spondylitis. Overall study findings and caveats: The study identified a TCR beta motif of fewer than 10 highly homologous variants that appeared characteristic of ankylosing spondylitis blood. Significantly higher representation of disease-linked clones was reported for matched ankylosing spondylitis synovial fluid. Disease-linked clones bore a CD8+ phenotype, appearing relatively rarely in peripheral blood.

It was by quantitative 5'-RACE with molecular barcodes that TCR beta libraries were made. TCRdb re-called the 5' RACE reads with MiXCR, one entry per CDR3 protein. The data hold about 540,000 distinct CDR3 sequences, with roughly 13% observed a single time. On this clonotype itself: Its antigen is not known.

The clonotype comes from a male donor with ankylosing spondylitis. The sequencing input was blood, either unsorted or a sorted T cell fraction (not recorded which).

CDR3 amino acids: CASSPDSGSGNTIYF. The CDR3 DNA reads TGTGCCAGCAGCCCGGACAGCGGATCTGGAAACACCATATATTTT. V and J are TRBV3-1 and TRBJ1-3, with D perhaps matching TRBD1 (6 bases). The CDR3 extends over 15 amino acids. CDR1 is LGHDT, CDR2 YNNKEL, per germline (reference sequence). V lost 4 bases to trimming and J lost 1 base, with 11 bases between them. The variable domain in full, with the rest retrieved from reference TRBV3-1 and TRBJ1-3, is DTAVSQTPKYLVTQMGNDKSIKCEQNLGHDTMYWYKQDSKKFLKIMFSYNNKELIINETVPNRFSPKSPDKAHLNLHINSLELGDSAVYFCASSPDSGSGNTIYFGEGSWLTVV.